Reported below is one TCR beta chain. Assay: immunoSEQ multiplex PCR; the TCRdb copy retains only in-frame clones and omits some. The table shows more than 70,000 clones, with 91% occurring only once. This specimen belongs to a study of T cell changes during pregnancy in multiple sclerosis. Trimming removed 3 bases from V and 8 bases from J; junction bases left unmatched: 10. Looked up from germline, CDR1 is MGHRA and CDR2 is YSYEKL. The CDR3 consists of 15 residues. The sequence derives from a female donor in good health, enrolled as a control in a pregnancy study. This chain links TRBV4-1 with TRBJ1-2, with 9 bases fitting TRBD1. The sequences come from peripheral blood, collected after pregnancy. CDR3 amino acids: CASSQQTGQGRGYTF. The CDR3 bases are TGCGCCAGCAGCCAGCAAACGGGACAGGGTCGAGGCTACACCTTC.